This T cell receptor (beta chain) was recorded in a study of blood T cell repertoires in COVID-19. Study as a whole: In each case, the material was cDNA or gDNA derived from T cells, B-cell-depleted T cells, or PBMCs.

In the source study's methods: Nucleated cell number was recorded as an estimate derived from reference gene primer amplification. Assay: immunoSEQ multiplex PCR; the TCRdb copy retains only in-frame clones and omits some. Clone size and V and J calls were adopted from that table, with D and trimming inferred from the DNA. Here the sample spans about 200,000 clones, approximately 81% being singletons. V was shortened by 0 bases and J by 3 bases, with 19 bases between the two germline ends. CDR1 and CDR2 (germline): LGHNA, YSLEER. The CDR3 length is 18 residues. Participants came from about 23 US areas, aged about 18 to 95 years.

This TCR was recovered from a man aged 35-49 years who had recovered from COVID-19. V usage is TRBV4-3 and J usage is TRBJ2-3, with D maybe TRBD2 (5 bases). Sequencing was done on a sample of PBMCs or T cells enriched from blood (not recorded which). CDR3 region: CASSQDRELVEFTDTQYF. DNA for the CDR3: TGCGCCAGCAGCCAAGATCGGGAACTAGTCGAGTTTACAGATACGCAGTATTTT.